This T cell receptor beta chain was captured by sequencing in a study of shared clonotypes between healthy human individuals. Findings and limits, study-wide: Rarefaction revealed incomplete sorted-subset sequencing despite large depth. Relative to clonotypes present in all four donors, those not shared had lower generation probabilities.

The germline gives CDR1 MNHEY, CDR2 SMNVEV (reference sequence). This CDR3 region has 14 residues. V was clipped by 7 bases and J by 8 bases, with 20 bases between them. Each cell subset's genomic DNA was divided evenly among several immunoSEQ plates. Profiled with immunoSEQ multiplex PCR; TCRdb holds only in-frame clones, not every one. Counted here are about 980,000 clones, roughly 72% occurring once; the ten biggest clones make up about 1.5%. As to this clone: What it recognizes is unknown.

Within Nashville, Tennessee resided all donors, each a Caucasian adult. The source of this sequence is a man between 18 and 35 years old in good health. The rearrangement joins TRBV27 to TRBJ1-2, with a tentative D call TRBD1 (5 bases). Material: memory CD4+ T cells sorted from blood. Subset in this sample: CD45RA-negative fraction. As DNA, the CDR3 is TGTGCCAGCACCCCGGGGCCGGATTCGGCCGGCTACACCTTC. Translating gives CASTPGPDSAGYTF.